These T cell receptor beta chains were read from a single sample in a study of T cell changes during pregnancy in multiple sclerosis. Method: immunoSEQ multiplex PCR; TCRdb's copy keeps in-frame clones and lacks some. Of about 45,000 clones listed, 80% to 95% were seen once; the top ten hold approximately 2.9%. The sequencing here drew on CD8+ T cells from peripheral blood mononuclear cells, taken in the second trimester of pregnancy. The receptors were sampled from a female donor with multiple sclerosis, enrolled in a pregnancy study. CDR3s include the opening cysteine and the closing phenylalanine or tryptophan. D genes are given only for firm matches. Clone size is stated in some rows and not others, as once, few, many or a class when expanded.

abundance: NA; v_gene: TRBV27; j_gene: TRBJ1-4; d_gene: NA; CDR3nt: TGTGCCAGCAGTTTTGGGGAGGGGGAAAAACTGTTTTTT; CDR3aa: CASSFGEGEKLFF
abundance: few; v_gene: TRBV9; j_gene: TRBJ1-1; d_gene: NA; CDR3nt: TGTGCCAGCAGCGTAGAGAGGGTAAACACTGAAGCTTTCTTT; CDR3aa: CASSVERVNTEAFF
abundance: NA; v_gene: TRBV7-2; j_gene: TRBJ1-1; d_gene: NA; CDR3nt: TGTGCCAGCAGTTACGTCAGGCCTGAAGCTTTCTTT; CDR3aa: CASSYVRPEAFF
abundance: NA; v_gene: TRBV7-8; j_gene: TRBJ2-7; d_gene: TRBD2; CDR3nt: TGTGCCAGCAGCTCCGGGGGGGCAGAGTATAACTTC; CDR3aa: CASSSGGAEYNF
abundance: NA; v_gene: TRBV23-1; j_gene: TRBJ1-1; d_gene: TRBD1; CDR3nt: TGCGCCACCAACTGGGGACAGGGGGATATTAGGGACACTGAAGCTTTCTTT; CDR3aa: CATNWGQGDIRDTEAFF
abundance: NA; v_gene: TRBV9; j_gene: TRBJ2-3; d_gene: NA; CDR3nt: TGTGCCAGCAGCGTAGGGGGGGTTAGCACAGATACGCAGTATTTT; CDR3aa: CASSVGGVSTDTQYF
abundance: NA; v_gene: TRBV7-8; j_gene: TRBJ2-5; d_gene: NA; CDR3nt: TGTGCCAGCAGTCCCGTCCTCCAAGAGACCCAGTACTTC; CDR3aa: CASSPVLQETQYF
abundance: once; v_gene: TRBV5-5; j_gene: TRBJ1-4; d_gene: TRBD1; CDR3nt: TGTGCCAGCAGCTTGGAGGAGGGGACAGGCAATGAAAAACTGTTTTTT; CDR3aa: CASSLEEGTGNEKLFF
abundance: NA; v_gene: TRBV4-3; j_gene: TRBJ2-7; d_gene: NA; CDR3nt: TGCGCCAGCAGCCAAGAGGGGACTGGGGACTACGAGCAGTACTTC; CDR3aa: CASSQEGTGDYEQYF
abundance: NA; v_gene: TRBV29-1; j_gene: TRBJ1-1; d_gene: NA; CDR3nt: TGCAGCGCCTTAAAGGGGACTGAAGCTTTCTTT; CDR3aa: CSALKGTEAFF
abundance: NA; v_gene: TRBV5-5; j_gene: TRBJ1-1; d_gene: TRBD1; CDR3nt: TGTGCCAGCAGCTGGGGACAGGTGAACACTGAAGCTTTCTTT; CDR3aa: CASSWGQVNTEAFF
abundance: NA; v_gene: TRBV4-1; j_gene: TRBJ2-7; d_gene: NA; CDR3nt: TGCGCCAGCAGCCAAGACAGGGGAGCCTACGAGCAGTACTTC; CDR3aa: CASSQDRGAYEQYF
abundance: NA; v_gene: TRBV6-5; j_gene: TRBJ1-3; d_gene: NA; CDR3nt: TGTGCCAGCTCTATCCTCGGGTCTTCTGGAAACACCATATATTTT; CDR3aa: CASSILGSSGNTIYF
abundance: NA; v_gene: TRBV7-2; j_gene: TRBJ2-7; d_gene: TRBD1; CDR3nt: TGTGCCAGCAGCTTAGAGGGGACAGGGTACCCAATCTACGAGCAGTACTTC; CDR3aa: CASSLEGTGYPIYEQYF
abundance: once; v_gene: TRBV7-6; j_gene: TRBJ2-5; d_gene: NA; CDR3nt: TGTGCCAGCAGCTTAGTGACAGGGGAGGGGGAGACCCAGTACTTC; CDR3aa: CASSLVTGEGETQYF
abundance: NA; v_gene: TRBV21-1; j_gene: TRBJ1-2; d_gene: NA; CDR3nt: TGTGCCAGCAGCAAAAGGGAAGAGGGAAACTATGGCTACACCTTC; CDR3aa: CASSKREEGNYGYTF
abundance: NA; v_gene: TRBV7-6; j_gene: TRBJ1-1; d_gene: NA; CDR3nt: TGTGCCAGCAGCTTAGACGGGGGGCGGAACACTGAAGCTTTCTTT; CDR3aa: CASSLDGGRNTEAFF
abundance: NA; v_gene: TRBV27; j_gene: TRBJ2-7; d_gene: NA; CDR3nt: TGTGCCAGCAGTTTACGGGCAGGGTATGGGGAGCAGTACTTC; CDR3aa: CASSLRAGYGEQYF
abundance: NA; v_gene: TRBV2; j_gene: TRBJ2-4; d_gene: NA; CDR3nt: TGTGCCCGACTGACCCTAGCCAAAAACATTCAGTACTTC; CDR3aa: CARLTLAKNIQYF
abundance: NA; v_gene: TRBV15; j_gene: TRBJ2-2; d_gene: TRBD2; CDR3nt: TGTGCCACCAGCAGACTGCGGGGGGGTACCGGGGAGCTGTTTTTT; CDR3aa: CATSRLRGGTGELFF
abundance: NA; v_gene: TRBV6-1; j_gene: TRBJ2-3; d_gene: TRBD2; CDR3nt: TGTGCCAGCATGGGGCGGGGGGTCACAGATACGCAGTATTTT; CDR3aa: CASMGRGVTDTQYF
abundance: NA; v_gene: TRBV4-1; j_gene: TRBJ2-3; d_gene: NA; CDR3nt: TGCGCCAGCACTGGGGGGGCGCAAACAGATACGCAGTATTTT; CDR3aa: CASTGGAQTDTQYF
abundance: NA; v_gene: TRBV27; j_gene: TRBJ2-5; d_gene: NA; CDR3nt: TGTGCCAGCAGTTTCCTGGGGGCAGGCCAAGAGACCCAGTACTTC; CDR3aa: CASSFLGAGQETQYF
abundance: NA; v_gene: TRBV2; j_gene: TRBJ2-3; d_gene: TRBD2; CDR3nt: TGTGCCAGCAGTGCCGGGGTACTAGCGGGGGGGCAAGATACGCAGTATTTT; CDR3aa: CASSAGVLAGGQDTQYF
abundance: NA; v_gene: TRBV5-1; j_gene: TRBJ2-7; d_gene: NA; CDR3nt: TGCGCCAGCAGCTCGGGACTGATCTACGAGCAGTACTTC; CDR3aa: CASSSGLIYEQYF
abundance: few; v_gene: TRBV7-3; j_gene: TRBJ1-1; d_gene: NA; CDR3nt: TGTGCCAGCAGCGCCGGGGACACTGAAGCTTTCTTT; CDR3aa: CASSAGDTEAFF
abundance: NA; v_gene: TRBV7-2; j_gene: TRBJ2-2; d_gene: NA; CDR3nt: TGTGCCAGCAGCTTCTACGGGCGGGGAAACACCGGGGAGCTGTTTTTT; CDR3aa: CASSFYGRGNTGELFF
abundance: NA; v_gene: TRBV21-1; j_gene: TRBJ1-3; d_gene: NA; CDR3nt: TGTGCCAGCAGCAGCACCACGGAAGGCCCGGGGTGCTACACCATATATTTT; CDR3aa: CASSSTTEGPGCYTIYF
abundance: NA; v_gene: TRBV7-3; j_gene: TRBJ2-7; d_gene: NA; CDR3nt: TGTGCCAGCAGCGCAATTCCGGGACACTACGAGCAGTACTTC; CDR3aa: CASSAIPGHYEQYF
abundance: NA; v_gene: TRBV4-3; j_gene: TRBJ1-1; d_gene: NA; CDR3nt: TGCGCCAGCAGCTACGGACCAGGGACTGAAGCTTTCTTT; CDR3aa: CASSYGPGTEAFF
abundance: NA; v_gene: TRBV4-3; j_gene: TRBJ2-7; d_gene: NA; CDR3nt: TGCGCCAGCAGCCGGAACAGGGAGTACGAGCAGTACTTC; CDR3aa: CASSRNREYEQYF
abundance: NA; v_gene: TRBV9; j_gene: TRBJ2-5; d_gene: NA; CDR3nt: TGTGCCAGCAGCGTCTCCGGGACTCGTCAGTACTTC; CDR3aa: CASSVSGTRQYF
abundance: once; v_gene: TRBV15; j_gene: TRBJ1-2; d_gene: NA; CDR3nt: TGTGCCACCAGCAGCGAGGGAGGGGACTATGGCTACACCTTC; CDR3aa: CATSSEGGDYGYTF
abundance: NA; v_gene: TRBV7-9; j_gene: TRBJ1-1; d_gene: NA; CDR3nt: TGTGCCAGCAGCCTGGGGAGAGGGCTGTCAAACGGAGCTTTCTTT; CDR3aa: CASSLGRGLSNGAFF
abundance: NA; v_gene: TRBV7-7; j_gene: TRBJ2-5; d_gene: TRBD1; CDR3nt: TGTGCTAGCAGCCATGGGACAGGGGGACAAGAGACCCAGTACTTC; CDR3aa: CASSHGTGGQETQYF
abundance: NA; v_gene: TRBV27; j_gene: TRBJ2-3; d_gene: TRBD1; CDR3nt: TGTGCCAGCAGTTTAGAAGGACAGGGCACAGATACGCAGTATTTT; CDR3aa: CASSLEGQGTDTQYF
abundance: NA; v_gene: TRBV6-1; j_gene: TRBJ2-7; d_gene: NA; CDR3nt: TGTGCCAGCAGTGAAGCGGGACTCTCAGCCTACGAGCAGTACTTC; CDR3aa: CASSEAGLSAYEQYF
abundance: NA; v_gene: TRBV11-2; j_gene: TRBJ1-1; d_gene: NA; CDR3nt: TGTGCCAGCAGCTTTAATCTGGAGACTGAAGCTTTCTTT; CDR3aa: CASSFNLETEAFF
abundance: NA; v_gene: TRBV6-1; j_gene: TRBJ2-1; d_gene: TRBD2; CDR3nt: TGTGCCAGCAGTGAAATAAGCGGGGGCCCCTACAATGAGCAGTTCTTC; CDR3aa: CASSEISGGPYNEQFF
abundance: NA; v_gene: TRBV6-4; j_gene: TRBJ2-3; d_gene: NA; CDR3nt: TGTGCCAGCAGTGACGGAGGGATGACAGATACGCAGTATTTT; CDR3aa: CASSDGGMTDTQYF
abundance: NA; v_gene: TRBV6-5; j_gene: TRBJ1-3; d_gene: NA; CDR3nt: TGTGCCAGCAGTCCGAGGGAAGTGGGCACCATATATTTT; CDR3aa: CASSPREVGTIYF
abundance: once; v_gene: TRBV4-1; j_gene: TRBJ2-5; d_gene: NA; CDR3nt: TGCGCCAGCAGCCAAGAATGGACAGAGCTGGCCAAAGAGACCCAGTACTTC; CDR3aa: CASSQEWTELAKETQYF
abundance: NA; v_gene: TRBV9; j_gene: TRBJ1-5; d_gene: NA; CDR3nt: TGTGCCAGCAGCCTCGGGGATAGCAATCAGCCCCAGCATTTT; CDR3aa: CASSLGDSNQPQHF
abundance: NA; v_gene: TRBV7-6; j_gene: TRBJ2-7; d_gene: NA; CDR3nt: TGTGCCAGCAGCTTAGAGGGGCCAGCCTACGAGCAGTACTTC; CDR3aa: CASSLEGPAYEQYF
abundance: NA; v_gene: TRBV2; j_gene: TRBJ1-1; d_gene: NA; CDR3nt: TGTGCCAGCTATGGAGGGGACACTGAAGCTTTCTTT; CDR3aa: CASYGGDTEAFF
abundance: once; v_gene: TRBV11-2; j_gene: TRBJ2-7; d_gene: NA; CDR3nt: TGTGCCAGCAGCTCAGGAGGGTACTCCTACGAGCAGTACTTC; CDR3aa: CASSSGGYSYEQYF
abundance: once; v_gene: TRBV2; j_gene: TRBJ2-7; d_gene: TRBD2; CDR3nt: TGTGCCACCCGGACTAGCGGGGCCCTCTACGAGCAGTACTTC; CDR3aa: CATRTSGALYEQYF
abundance: NA; v_gene: TRBV7-6; j_gene: TRBJ2-7; d_gene: TRBD1; CDR3nt: TGTGCCAGCAGCCCCCGGGACAGGGGTTACGAGCAGTACTTC; CDR3aa: CASSPRDRGYEQYF
abundance: NA; v_gene: TRBV7-9; j_gene: TRBJ1-5; d_gene: TRBD1; CDR3nt: TGTGCCAGCAGCTTGTCCGGGACAGGGAGGAACCAGCCCCAGCATTTT; CDR3aa: CASSLSGTGRNQPQHF
abundance: NA; v_gene: TRBV28; j_gene: TRBJ1-5; d_gene: TRBD1; CDR3nt: TGTGCCAGCAGCCCTCGACAGGGTACCAATCAGCCCCAGCATTTT; CDR3aa: CASSPRQGTNQPQHF
abundance: NA; v_gene: TRBV9; j_gene: TRBJ1-1; d_gene: TRBD1; CDR3nt: TGTGCCAGCAGCGTAGGGCCCAGGGACAGCAACTACATGAACACTGAAGCTTTCTTT; CDR3aa: CASSVGPRDSNYMNTEAFF
abundance: NA; v_gene: TRBV7-6; j_gene: TRBJ2-4; d_gene: TRBD2; CDR3nt: TGTGCCGTCGCGGGGGGGGGACAAAACATTCAGTACTTC; CDR3aa: CAVAGGGQNIQYF
abundance: NA; v_gene: TRBV9; j_gene: TRBJ1-2; d_gene: TRBD1; CDR3nt: TGTGCCAGCAGCGTAATAGGGACAGGGGGCACGAACTATGGCTACACCTTC; CDR3aa: CASSVIGTGGTNYGYTF